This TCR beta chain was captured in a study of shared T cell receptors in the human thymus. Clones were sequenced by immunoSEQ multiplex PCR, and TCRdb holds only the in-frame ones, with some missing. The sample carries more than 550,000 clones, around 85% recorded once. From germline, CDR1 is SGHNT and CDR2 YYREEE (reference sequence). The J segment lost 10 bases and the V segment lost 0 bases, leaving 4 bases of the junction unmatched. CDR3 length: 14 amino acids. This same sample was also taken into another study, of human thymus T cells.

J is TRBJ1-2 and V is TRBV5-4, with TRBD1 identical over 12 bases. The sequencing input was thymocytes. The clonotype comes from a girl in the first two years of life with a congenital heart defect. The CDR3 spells CASSLGGQGAAYTF. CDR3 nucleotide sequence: TGTGCCAGCAGCTTGGGGGGACAGGGGGCCGCCTACACCTTC.